A selection of T cell receptor beta chains follows, all from one sample in a study of human CD8 memory T cell subsets. Reprocessing the 5' RACE reads, TCRdb reports a single entry for every CDR3 protein and omits DNA. Here the sample table reports several thousand distinct CDR3 sequences. The sequenced sample consisted of CD8+ T cells from PBMCs. These receptors were obtained from a human donor in good health. CDR3s include the opening cysteine and the closing phenylalanine or tryptophan. Size is omitted from some rows. Given values are once, few, many or a class for expanded clones.

CASSFGREGTEAFF	NA	TRBV5-1	TRBJ1-1
CASSPPPQGSNQPQHF	medium-sized	TRBV7-8	TRBJ1-5
CSARDLEGQGSGELFF	NA	TRBV20-1	TRBJ2-2
CASSSDGFDTQYF	NA	TRBV5-1	TRBJ2-3
CASAHSELSGNTIYF	NA	TRBV11-3	TRBJ1-3
CAISEYNEQFF	NA	TRBV10-3	TRBJ2-1
CATSDWEFADTQYF	NA	TRBV24-1	TRBJ2-3
CASSGTETYEQYF	medium-sized	TRBV28	TRBJ2-7
CSAGARDRVRLNEQFF	NA	TRBV20-1	TRBJ2-1
CASRPGQGPDTQYF	medium-sized	TRBV6-5	TRBJ2-3
CSARGDRSSGNTIYF	NA	TRBV20-1	TRBJ1-3